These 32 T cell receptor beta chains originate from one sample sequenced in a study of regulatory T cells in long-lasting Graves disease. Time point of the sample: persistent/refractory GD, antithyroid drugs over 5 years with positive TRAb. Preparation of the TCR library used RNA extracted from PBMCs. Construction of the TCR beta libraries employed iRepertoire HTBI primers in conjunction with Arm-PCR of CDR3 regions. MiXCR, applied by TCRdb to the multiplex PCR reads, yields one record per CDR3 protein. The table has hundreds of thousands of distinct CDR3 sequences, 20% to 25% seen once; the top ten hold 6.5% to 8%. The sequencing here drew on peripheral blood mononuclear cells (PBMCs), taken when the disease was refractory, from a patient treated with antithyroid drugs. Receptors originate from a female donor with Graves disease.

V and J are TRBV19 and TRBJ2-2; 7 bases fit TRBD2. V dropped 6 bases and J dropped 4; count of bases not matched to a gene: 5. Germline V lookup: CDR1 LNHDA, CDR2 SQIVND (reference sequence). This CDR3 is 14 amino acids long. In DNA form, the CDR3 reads TGTGCCAGTAGGATGGGACTACTCACCGGGGAGCTGTTTTTT. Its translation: CASRMGLLTGELFF.

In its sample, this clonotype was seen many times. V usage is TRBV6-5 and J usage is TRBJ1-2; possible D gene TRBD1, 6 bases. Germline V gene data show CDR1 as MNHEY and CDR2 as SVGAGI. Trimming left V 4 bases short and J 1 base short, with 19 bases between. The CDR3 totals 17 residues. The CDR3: CASSSKRTVFNNYGYTF. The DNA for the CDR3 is TGTGCCAGCAGTTCGAAGAGGACAGTCTTTAATAACTATGGCTACACCTTC.

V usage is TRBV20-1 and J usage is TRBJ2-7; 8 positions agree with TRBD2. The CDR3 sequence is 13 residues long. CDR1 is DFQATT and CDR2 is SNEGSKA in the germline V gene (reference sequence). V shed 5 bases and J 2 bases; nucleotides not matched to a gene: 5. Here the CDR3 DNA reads TGCAGTGCTCCAGCGGGAGTAACCTACGAGCAGTACTTC. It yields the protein CSAPAGVTYEQYF.

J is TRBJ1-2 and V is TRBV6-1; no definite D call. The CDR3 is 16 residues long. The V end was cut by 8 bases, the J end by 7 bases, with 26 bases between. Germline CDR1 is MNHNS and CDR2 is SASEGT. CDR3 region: CASRPTASALSGGYTF. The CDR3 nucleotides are TGTGCCAGCCGCCCGACCGCCTCCGCGTTATCGGGTGGCTACACCTTC.

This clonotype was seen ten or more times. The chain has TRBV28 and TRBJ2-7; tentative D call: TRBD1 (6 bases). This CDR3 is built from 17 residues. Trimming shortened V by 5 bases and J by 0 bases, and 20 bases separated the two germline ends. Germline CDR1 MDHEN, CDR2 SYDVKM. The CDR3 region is CASSPPRTARISYEQYF. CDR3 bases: TGTGCCAGCAGTCCCCCTCGGACAGCGAGAATCTCCTACGAGCAGTACTTC.

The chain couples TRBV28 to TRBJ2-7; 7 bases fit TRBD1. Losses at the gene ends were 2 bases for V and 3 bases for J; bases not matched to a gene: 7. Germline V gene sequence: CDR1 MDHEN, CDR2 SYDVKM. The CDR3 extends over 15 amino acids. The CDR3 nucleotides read TGTGCCAGCAGTTTAGGGTCCGGGACAGACTACGAGCAGTACTTC. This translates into CASSLGSGTDYEQYF.

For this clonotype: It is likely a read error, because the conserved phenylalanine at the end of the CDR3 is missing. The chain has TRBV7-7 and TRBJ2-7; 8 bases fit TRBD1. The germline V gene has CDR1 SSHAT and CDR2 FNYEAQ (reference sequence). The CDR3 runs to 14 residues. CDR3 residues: CASSSLGQVDEQYL. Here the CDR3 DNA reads TGTGCTAGCAGCTCCCTGGGACAGGTTGACGAGCAGTACTTA.

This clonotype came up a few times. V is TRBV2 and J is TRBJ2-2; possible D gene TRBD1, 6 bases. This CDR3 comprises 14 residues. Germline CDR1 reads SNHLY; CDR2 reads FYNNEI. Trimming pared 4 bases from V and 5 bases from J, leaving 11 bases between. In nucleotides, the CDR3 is TGTGCCAGCAGTGTCGTCAGGGGTACCGGGGAGCTGTTTTTT. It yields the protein CASSVVRGTGELFF.

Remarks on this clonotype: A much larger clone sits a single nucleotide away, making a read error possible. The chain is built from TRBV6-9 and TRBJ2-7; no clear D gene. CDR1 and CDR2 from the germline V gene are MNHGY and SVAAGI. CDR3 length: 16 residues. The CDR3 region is CASGYARVMYSYEQYF. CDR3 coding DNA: TGTGCCAGCGGTTACGCTCGCGTTATGTACTCCTACGAGCAGTACTTC.

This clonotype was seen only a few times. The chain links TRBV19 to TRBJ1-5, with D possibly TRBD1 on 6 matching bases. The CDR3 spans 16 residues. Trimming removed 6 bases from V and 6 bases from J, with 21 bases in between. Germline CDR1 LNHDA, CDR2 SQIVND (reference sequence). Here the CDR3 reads CASSNPMGQGGQPQHF. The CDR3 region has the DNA TGTGCCAGTAGCAATCCTATGGGGCAAGGGGGTCAGCCCCAGCATTTT.

The CDR3 loop reads CASSSGTGGSGANVLTF. The CDR3 DNA reads TGTGCCAGCAGTTCGGGGACAGGGGGCTCTGGGGCCAACGTCCTGACTTTC. The chain carries TRBV6-5 and TRBJ2-6; 11 positions agree with TRBD1. The V and J ends lost 4 bases and 0 bases, in that order; junction bases with no gene match: 2. Looked up from germline, CDR1 is MNHEY and CDR2 is SVGAGI. The CDR3 has 17 residues.

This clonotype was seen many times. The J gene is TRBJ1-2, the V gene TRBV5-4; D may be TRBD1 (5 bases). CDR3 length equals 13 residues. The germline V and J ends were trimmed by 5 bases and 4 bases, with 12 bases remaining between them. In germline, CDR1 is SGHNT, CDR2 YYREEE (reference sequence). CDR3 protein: CASSFTGGYGYTF. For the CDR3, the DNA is TGTGCCAGCAGTTTCACTGGGGGCTATGGCTACACCTTC.

CDR3 protein: CSARNSRGGTYEQYF. DNA of the CDR3: TGCAGTGCTAGAAATTCCAGGGGGGGAACTTACGAGCAGTACTTC. V gene TRBV20-1 combines with J gene TRBJ2-7; D may match TRBD1 or TRBD2 (7 bases each). The germline V gene has CDR1 DFQATT and CDR2 SNEGSKA (reference sequence). V dropped 2 bases and J dropped 4 bases, with 18 bases sitting between them. There are 15 residues in the CDR3.

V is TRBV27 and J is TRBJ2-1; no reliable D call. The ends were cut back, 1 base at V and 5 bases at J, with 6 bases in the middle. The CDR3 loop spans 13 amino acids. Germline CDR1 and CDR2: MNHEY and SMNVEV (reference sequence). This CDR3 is CASSLWQDNEQFF. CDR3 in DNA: TGTGCCAGCAGTTTATGGCAGGACAATGAGCAGTTCTTC.

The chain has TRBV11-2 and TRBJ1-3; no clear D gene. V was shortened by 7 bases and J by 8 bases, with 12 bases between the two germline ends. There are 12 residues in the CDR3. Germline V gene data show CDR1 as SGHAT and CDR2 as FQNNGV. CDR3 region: CASTPGGHTIYF. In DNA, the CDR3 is TGTGCCAGCACTCCTGGAGGGCACACCATATATTTT.

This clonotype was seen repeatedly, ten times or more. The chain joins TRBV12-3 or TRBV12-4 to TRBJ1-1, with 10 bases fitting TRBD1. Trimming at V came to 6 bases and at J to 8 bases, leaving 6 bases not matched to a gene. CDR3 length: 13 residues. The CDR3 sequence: CASSKTGGGEAFF. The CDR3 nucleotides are TGTGCCAGCAGCAAGACAGGGGGCGGGGAAGCTTTCTTT.

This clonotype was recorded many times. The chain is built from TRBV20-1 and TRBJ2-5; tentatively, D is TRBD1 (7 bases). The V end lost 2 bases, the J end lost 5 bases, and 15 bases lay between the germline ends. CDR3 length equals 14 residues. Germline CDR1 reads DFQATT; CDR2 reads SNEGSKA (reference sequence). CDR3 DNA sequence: TGCAGTGCTAGAAGTCAGACAGGGAGGGAGACCCAGTACTTC. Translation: CSARSQTGRETQYF.

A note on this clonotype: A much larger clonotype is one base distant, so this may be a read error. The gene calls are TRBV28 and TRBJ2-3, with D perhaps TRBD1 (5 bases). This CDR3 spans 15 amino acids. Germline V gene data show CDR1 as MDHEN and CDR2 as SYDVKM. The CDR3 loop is CASSADRDSTDAQYF. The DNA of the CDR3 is TGTGCCAGCAGTGCCGACAGAGACAGCACAGATGCGCAGTATTTT.

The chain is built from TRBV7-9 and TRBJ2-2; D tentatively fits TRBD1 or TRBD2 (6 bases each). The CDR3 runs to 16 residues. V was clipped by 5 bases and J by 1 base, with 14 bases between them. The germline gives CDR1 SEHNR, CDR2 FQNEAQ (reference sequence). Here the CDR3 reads CASSDRRGQNTGELFF. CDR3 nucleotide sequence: TGTGCCAGCAGCGACCGGAGGGGACAGAACACCGGGGAGCTGTTTTTT.

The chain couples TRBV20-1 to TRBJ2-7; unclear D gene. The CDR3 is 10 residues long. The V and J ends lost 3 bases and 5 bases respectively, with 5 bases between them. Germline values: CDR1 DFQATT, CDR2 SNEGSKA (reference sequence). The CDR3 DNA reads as TGCAGTGCTAGCCGGGACGAGCAGTACTTC. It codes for CSASRDEQYF.

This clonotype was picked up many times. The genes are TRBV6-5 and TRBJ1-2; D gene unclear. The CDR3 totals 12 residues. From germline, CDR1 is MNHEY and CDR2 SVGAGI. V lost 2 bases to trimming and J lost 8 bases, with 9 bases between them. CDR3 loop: CASSYGDGGYTF. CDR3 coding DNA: TGTGCCAGCAGTTACGGGGATGGCGGCTACACCTTC.

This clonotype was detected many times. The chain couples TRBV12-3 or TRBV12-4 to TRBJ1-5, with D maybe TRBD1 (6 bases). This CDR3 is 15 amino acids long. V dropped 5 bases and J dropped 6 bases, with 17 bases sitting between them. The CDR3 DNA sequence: TGTGCCAGCAGTCCCATGAGGGGGAGGGGTCAGCCCCAGCATTTT. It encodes CASSPMRGRGQPQHF.

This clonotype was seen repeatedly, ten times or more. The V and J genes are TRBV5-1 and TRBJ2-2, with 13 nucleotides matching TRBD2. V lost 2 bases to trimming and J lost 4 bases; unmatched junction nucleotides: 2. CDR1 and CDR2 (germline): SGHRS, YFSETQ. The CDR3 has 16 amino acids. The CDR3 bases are TGCGCCAGCAGCTTAACTAGCGGGAGGGGCACCGGGGAGCTGTTTTTT. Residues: CASSLTSGRGTGELFF.

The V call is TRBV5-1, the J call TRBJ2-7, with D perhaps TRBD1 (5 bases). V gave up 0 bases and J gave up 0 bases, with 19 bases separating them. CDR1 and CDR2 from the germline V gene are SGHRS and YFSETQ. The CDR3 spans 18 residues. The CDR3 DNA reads TGCGCCAGCAGCTTGGTTGGGGCACTCCCTTCCAGCTCCTACGAGCAGTACTTC. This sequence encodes CASSLVGALPSSSYEQYF. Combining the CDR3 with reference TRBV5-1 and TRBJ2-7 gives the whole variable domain KAGVTQTPRYLIKTRGQQVTLSCSPISGHRSVSWYQQTPGQGLQFLFEYFSETQRNKGNFPGRFSGRQFSNSRSEMNVSTLELGDSALYLCASSLVGALPSSSYEQYFGPGTRLTVT.

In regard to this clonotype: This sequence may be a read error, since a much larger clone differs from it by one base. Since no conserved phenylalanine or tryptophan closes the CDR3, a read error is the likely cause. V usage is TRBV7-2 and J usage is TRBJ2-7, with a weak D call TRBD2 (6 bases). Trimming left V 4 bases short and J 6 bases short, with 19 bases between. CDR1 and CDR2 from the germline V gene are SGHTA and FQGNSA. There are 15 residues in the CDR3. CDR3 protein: CASSSTPDGGTEQYL. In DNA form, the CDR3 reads TGTGCCAGCAGCTCCACCCCCGATGGAGGGACCGAGCAGTACCTC.

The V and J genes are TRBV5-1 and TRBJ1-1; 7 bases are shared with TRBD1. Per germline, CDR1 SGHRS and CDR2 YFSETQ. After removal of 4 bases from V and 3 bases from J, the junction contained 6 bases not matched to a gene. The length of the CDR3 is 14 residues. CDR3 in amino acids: CASSRDRADTEAFF. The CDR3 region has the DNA TGCGCCAGCAGCCGTGACAGGGCCGACACTGAAGCTTTCTTT.

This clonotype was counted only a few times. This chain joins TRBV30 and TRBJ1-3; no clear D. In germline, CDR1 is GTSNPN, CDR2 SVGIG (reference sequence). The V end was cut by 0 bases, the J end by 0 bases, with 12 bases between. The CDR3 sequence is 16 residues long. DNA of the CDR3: TGTGCCTGGAGTGTACTTAGGCCTCTCTCTGGAAACACCATATATTTT. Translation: CAWSVLRPLSGNTIYF.

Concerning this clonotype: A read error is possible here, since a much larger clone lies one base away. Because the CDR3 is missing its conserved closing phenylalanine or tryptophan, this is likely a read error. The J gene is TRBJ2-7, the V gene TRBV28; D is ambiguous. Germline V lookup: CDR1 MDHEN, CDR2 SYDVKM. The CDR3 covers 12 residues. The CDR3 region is CTSSRSTYEQYS. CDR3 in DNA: TGTACCAGCAGCCGGAGTACCTACGAGCAGTACTCC.

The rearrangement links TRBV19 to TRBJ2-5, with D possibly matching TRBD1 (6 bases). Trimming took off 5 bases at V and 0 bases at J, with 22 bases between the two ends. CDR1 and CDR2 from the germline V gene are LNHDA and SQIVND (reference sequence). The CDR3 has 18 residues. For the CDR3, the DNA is TGTGCCAGTAGTGTCAGCCCCCGGGACATCTGGTACCAAGAGACCCAGTACTTC. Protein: CASSVSPRDIWYQETQYF. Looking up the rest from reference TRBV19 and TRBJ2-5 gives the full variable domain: DGGITQSPKYLFRKEGQNVTLSCEQNLNHDAMYWYRQDPGQGLRLIYYSQIVNDFQKGDIAEGYSVSREKKESFPLTVTSAQKNPTAFYLCASSVSPRDIWYQETQYFGPGTRLLVL.

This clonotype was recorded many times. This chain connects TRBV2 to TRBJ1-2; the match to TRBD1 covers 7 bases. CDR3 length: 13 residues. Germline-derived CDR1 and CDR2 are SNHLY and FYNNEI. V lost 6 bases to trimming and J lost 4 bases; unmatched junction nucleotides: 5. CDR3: CASRSGTVYGYTF. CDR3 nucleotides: TGTGCCAGCAGGTCCGGGACAGTCTATGGCTACACCTTC.

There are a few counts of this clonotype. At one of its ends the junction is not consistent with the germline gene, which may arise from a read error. CDR3 coding DNA: TGTGCCAGCAGAGGGGACATATCAATTTACGGGCAGTACTTC. Translation gives CASRGDISIYGQYF. The rearrangement joins TRBV6-1 to TRBJ2-7; possible D gene TRBD1, 6 bases. Per the germline V gene, CDR1 is MNHNS and CDR2 is SASEGT. This CDR3 has 14 amino acids.

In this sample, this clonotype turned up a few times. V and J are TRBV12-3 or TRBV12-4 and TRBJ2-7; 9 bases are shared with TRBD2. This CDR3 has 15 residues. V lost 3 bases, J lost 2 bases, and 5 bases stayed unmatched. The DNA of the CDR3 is TGTGCCAGCAGTTTTCTAGCGGGGATAACCTACGAGCAGTACTTC. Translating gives CASSFLAGITYEQYF.